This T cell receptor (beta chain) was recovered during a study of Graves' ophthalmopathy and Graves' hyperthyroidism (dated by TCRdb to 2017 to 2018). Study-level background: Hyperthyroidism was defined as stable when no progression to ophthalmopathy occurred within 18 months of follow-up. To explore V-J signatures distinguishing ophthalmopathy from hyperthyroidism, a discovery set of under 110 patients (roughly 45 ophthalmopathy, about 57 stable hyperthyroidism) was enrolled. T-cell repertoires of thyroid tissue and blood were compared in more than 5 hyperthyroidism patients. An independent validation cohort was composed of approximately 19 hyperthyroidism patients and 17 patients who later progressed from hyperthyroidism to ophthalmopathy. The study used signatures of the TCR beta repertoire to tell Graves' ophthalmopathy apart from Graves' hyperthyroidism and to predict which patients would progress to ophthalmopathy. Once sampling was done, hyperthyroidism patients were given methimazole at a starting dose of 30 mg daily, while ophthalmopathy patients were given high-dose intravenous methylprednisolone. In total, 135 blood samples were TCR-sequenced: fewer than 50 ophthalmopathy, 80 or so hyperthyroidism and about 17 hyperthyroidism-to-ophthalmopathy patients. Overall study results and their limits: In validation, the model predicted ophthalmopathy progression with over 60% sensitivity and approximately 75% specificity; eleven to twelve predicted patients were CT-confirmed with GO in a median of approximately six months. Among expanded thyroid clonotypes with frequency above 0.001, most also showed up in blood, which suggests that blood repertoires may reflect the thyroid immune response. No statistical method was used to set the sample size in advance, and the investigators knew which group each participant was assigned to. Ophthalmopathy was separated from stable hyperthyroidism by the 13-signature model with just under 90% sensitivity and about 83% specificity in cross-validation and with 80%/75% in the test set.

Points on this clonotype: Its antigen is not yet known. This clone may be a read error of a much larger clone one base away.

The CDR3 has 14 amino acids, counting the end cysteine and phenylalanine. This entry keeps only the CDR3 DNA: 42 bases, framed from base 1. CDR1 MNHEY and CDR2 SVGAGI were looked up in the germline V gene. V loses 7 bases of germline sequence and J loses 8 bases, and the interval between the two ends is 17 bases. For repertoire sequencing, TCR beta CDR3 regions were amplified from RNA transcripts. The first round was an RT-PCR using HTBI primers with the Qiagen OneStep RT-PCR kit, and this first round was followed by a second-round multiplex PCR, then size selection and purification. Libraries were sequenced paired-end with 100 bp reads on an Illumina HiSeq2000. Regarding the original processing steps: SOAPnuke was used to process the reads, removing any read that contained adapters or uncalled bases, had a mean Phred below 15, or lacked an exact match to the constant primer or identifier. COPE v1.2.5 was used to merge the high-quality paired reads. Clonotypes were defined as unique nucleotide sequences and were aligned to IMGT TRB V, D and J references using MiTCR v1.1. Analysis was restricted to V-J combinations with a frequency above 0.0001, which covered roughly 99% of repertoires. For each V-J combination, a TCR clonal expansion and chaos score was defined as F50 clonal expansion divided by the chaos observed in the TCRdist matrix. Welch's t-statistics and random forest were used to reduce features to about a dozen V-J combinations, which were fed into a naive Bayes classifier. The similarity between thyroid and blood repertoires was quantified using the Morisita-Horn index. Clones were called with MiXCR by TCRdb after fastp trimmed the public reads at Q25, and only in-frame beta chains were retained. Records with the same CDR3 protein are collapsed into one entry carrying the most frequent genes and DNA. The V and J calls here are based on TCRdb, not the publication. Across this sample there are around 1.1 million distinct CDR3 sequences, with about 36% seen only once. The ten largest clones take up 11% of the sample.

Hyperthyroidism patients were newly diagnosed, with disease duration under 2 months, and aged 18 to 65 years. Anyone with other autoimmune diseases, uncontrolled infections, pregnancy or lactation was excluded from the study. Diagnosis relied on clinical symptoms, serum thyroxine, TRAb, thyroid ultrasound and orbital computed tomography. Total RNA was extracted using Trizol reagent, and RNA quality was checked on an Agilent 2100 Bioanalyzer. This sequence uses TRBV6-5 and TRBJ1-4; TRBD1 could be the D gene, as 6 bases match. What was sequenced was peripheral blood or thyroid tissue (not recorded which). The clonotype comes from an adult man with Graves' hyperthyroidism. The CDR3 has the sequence CASNLLGQPEKLFF. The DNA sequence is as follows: TGTGCCAGCAATCTTCTAGGACAGCCGGAAAAACTGTTTTTT.